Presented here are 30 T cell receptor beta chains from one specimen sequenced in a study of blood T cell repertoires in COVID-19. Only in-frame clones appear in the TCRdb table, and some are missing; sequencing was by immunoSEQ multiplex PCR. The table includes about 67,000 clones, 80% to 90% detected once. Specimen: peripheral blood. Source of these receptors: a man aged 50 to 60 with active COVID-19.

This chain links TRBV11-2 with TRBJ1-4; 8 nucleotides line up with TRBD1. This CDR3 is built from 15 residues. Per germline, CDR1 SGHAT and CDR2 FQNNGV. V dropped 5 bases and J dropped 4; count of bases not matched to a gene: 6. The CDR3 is CASSPWTGYNEKLFF. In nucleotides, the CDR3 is TGTGCCAGCAGCCCTTGGACAGGGTATAATGAAAAACTGTTTTTT.

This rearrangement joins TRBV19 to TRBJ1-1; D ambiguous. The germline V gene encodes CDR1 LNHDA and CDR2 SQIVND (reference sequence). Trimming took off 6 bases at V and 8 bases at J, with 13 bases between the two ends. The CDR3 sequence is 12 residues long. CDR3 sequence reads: CASRDYSQEAFF. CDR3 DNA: TGTGCCAGTAGGGACTACTCCCAGGAAGCTTTCTTT. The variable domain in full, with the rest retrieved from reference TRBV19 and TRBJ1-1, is DGGITQSPKYLFRKEGQNVTLSCEQNLNHDAMYWYRQDPGQGLRLIYYSQIVNDFQKGDIAEGYSVSREKKESFPLTVTSAQKNPTAFYLCASRDYSQEAFFGQGTRLTVV.

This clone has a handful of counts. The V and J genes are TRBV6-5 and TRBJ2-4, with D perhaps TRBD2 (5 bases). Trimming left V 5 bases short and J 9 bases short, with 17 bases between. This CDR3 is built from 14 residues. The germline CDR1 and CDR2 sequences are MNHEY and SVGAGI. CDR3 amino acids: CASSPTGFAGIQYF. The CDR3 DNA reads TGTGCCAGCAGTCCCACGGGTTTCGCGGGCATTCAGTACTTC.

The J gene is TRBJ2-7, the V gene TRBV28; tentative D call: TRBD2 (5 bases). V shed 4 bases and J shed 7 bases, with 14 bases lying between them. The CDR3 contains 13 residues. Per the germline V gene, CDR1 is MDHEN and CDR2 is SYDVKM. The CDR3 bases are TGTGCCAGCAGTTCTGTGGCGCCGGGAGAGCAGTACTTC. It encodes CASSSVAPGEQYF.

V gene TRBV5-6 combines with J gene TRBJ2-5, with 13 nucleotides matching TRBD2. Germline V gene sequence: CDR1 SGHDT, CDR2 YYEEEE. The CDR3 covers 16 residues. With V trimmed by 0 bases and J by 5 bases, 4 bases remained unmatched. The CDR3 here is CASSLAVLAGGETQYF. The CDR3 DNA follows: TGTGCCAGCAGCTTGGCGGTACTAGCGGGGGGGGAGACCCAGTACTTC.

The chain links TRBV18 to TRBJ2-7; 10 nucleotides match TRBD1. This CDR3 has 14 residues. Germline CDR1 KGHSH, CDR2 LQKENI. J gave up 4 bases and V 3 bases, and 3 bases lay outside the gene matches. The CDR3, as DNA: TGTGCCAGCTCACCGTGGGGACAGGGGTACGAGCAGTACTTC. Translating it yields CASSPWGQGYEQYF.

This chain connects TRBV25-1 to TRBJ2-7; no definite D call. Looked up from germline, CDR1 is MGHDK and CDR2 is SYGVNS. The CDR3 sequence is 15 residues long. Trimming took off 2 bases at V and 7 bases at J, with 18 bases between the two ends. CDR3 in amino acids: CASSEAKEILEEQYF. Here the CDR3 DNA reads TGTGCCAGCAGTGAAGCCAAGGAGATCTTAGAGGAGCAGTACTTC.

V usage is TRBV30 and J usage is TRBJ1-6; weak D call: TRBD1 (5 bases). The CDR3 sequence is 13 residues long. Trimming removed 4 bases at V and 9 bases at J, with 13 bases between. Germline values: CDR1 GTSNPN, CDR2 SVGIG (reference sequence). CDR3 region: CAWMRQGASPLHF. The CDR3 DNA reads TGTGCCTGGATGCGGCAGGGCGCTTCACCCCTCCACTTT.

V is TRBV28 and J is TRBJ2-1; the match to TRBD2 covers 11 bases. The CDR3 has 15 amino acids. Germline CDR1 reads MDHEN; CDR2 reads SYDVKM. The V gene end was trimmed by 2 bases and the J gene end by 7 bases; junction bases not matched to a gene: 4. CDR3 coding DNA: TGTGCCAGCAGTTTAACTAGCGGGGGCAGGAATGAGCAGTTCTTC. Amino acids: CASSLTSGGRNEQFF.

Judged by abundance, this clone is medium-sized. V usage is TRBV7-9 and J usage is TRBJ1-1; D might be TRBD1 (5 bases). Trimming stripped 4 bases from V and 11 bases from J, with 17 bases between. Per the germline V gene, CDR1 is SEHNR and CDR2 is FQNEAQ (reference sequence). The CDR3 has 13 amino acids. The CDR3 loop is CASSSDGRGKAFF. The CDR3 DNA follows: TGTGCCAGCAGCTCGGACGGGAGGGGAAAGGCTTTCTTT.

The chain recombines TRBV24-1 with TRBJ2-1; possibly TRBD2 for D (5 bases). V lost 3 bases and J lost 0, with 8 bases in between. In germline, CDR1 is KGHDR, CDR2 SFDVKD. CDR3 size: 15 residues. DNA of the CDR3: TGTGCCACCAGTGATCTGGGGAGCTCCTACAATGAGCAGTTCTTC. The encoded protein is CATSDLGSSYNEQFF.

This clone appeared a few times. CDR3 amino acids: CASSLSLSSYEQYF. The DNA for the CDR3 is TGTGCCAGCTCACTGTCATTGAGCTCCTACGAGCAGTACTTC. V and J are TRBV18 and TRBJ2-7; D is unclear. With 4 bases removed from V and 0 bases from J, the gap between germline ends came to 10 bases. Per germline, CDR1 KGHSH and CDR2 LQKENI. The CDR3 runs to 14 residues.

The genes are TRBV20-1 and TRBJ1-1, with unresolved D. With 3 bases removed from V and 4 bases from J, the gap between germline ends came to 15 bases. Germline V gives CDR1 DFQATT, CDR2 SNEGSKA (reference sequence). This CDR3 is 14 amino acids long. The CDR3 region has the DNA TGCAGTGCTAGTTTTCGAGGCCGGAGCACTGAAGCTTTCTTT. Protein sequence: CSASFRGRSTEAFF.

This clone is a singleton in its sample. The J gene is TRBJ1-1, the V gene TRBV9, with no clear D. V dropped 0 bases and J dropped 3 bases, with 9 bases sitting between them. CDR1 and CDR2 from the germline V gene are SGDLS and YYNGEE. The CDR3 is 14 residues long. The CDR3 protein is CASSVAAEYTEAFF. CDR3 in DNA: TGTGCCAGCAGCGTAGCTGCCGAGTACACTGAAGCTTTCTTT.

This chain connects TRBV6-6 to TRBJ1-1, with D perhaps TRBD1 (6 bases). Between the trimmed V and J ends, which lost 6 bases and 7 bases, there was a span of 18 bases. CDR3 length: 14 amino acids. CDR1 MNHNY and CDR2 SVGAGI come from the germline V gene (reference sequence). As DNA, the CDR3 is TGTGCCAGCAGATCCGGACAGCGGCGGGTTGAAGCTTTCTTT. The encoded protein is CASRSGQRRVEAFF.

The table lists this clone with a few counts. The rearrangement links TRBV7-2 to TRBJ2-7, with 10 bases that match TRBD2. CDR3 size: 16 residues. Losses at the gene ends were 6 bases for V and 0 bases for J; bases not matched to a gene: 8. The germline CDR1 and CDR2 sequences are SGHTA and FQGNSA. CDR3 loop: CASSSLSGRFSYEQYF. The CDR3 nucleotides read TGTGCCAGCAGTTCCCTTAGCGGGAGGTTCTCCTACGAGCAGTACTTC. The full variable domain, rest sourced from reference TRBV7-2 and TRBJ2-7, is GAGVSQSPSNKVTEKGKDVELRCDPISGHTALYWYRQSLGQGLEFLIYFQGNSAPDKSGLPSDRFSAERTGGSVSTLTIQRTQQEDSAVYLCASSSLSGRFSYEQYFGPGTRLTVT.

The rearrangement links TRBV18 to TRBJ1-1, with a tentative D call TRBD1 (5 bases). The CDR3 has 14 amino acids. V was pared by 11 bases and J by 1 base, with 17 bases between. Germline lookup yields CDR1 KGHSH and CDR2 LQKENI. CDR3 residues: CASSLGVGNTEAFF. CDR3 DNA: TGTGCCTCGTCCTTAGGGGTAGGGAACACTGAAGCTTTCTTT.

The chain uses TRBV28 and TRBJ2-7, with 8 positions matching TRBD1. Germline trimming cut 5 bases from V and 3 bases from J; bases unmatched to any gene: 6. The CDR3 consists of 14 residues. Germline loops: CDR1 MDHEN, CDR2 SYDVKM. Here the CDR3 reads CASSKGQALYEQYF. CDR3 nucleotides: TGTGCCAGCAGTAAGGGACAGGCCCTCTACGAGCAGTACTTC.

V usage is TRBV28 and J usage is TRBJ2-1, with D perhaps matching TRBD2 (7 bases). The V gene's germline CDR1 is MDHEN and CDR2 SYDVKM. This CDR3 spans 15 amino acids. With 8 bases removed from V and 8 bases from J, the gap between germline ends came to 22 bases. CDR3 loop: CASGTSPGGGYEQFF. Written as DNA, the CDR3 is TGTGCCAGCGGCACCTCACCGGGGGGCGGGTATGAGCAGTTCTTC.

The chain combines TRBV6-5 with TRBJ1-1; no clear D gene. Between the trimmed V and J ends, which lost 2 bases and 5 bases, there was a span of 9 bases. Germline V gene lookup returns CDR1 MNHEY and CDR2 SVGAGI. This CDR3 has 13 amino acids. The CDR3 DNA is TGTGCCAGCAGTTACCCCGAGGGAACTGAAGCTTTCTTT. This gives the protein CASSYPEGTEAFF.

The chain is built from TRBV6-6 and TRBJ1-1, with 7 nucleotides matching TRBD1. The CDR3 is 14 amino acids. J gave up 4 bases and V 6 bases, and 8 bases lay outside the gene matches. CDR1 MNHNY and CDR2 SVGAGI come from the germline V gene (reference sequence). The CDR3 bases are TGTGCCAGCAGGGGGACAGCCTTAGGCACTGAAGCTTTCTTT. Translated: CASRGTALGTEAFF.

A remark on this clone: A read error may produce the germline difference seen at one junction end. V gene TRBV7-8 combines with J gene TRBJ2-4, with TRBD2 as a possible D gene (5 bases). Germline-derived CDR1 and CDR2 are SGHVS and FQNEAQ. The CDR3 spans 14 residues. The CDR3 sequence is CASSFSEAINIQYF. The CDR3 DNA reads TGTGCCAGCAGCTTTAGCGAAGCCATAAACATTCAGTACTTC. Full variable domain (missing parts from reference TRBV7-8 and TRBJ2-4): GAGVSQSPRYKVAKRGQDVALRCDPISGHVSLFWYQQALGQGPEFLTYFQNEAQLDKSGLPSDRFFAERPEGSVSTLKIQRTQQEDSAVYLCASSFSEAINIQYFGAGTRLSVL.

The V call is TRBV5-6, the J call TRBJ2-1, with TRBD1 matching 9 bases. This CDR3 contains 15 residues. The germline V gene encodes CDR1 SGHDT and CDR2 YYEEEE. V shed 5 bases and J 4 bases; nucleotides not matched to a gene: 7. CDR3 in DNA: TGTGCCAGCAGTCGCTCTGGGACAGGGTACAATGAGCAGTTCTTC. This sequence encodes CASSRSGTGYNEQFF.

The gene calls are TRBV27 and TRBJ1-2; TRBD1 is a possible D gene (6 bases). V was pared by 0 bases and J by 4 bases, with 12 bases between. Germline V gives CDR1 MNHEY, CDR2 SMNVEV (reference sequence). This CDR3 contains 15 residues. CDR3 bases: TGTGCCAGCAGTTTATCCAGGGGCCGGTTCTATGGCTACACCTTC. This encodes CASSLSRGRFYGYTF.

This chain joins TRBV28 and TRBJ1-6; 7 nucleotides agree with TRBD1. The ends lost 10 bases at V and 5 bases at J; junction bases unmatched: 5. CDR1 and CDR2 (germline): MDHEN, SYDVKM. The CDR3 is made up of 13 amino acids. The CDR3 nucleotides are TGTGCCATCCACAGGGGAGATAATTCACCCCTCCACTTT. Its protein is CAIHRGDNSPLHF.

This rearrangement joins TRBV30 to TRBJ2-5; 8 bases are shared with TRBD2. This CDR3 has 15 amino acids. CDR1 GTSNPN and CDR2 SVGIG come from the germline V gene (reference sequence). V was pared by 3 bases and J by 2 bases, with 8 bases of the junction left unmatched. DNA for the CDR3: TGTGCCTGGAGCGGTACTAGCGGCTCTCAAGAGACCCAGTACTTC. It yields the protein CAWSGTSGSQETQYF. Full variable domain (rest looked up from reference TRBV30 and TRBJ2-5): SQTIHQWPATLVQPVGSPLSLECTVEGTSNPNLYWYRQAAGRGLQLLFYSVGIGQISSEVPQNLSASRPQDRQFILSSKKLLLSDSGFYLCAWSGTSGSQETQYFGPGTRLLVL.

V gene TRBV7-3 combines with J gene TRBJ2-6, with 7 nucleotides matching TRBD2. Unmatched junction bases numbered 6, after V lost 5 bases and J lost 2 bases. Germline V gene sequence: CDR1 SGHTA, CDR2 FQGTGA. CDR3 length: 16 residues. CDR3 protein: CASSQRAGAGANVLTF. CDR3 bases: TGTGCCAGCAGCCAACGGGCGGGGGCTGGGGCCAACGTCCTGACTTTC.

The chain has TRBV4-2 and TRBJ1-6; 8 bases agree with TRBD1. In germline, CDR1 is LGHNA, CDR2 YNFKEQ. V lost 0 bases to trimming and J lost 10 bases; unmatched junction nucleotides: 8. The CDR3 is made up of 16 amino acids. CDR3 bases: TGTGCCAGCAGCCAAGAGTGGACAGGGTCGGAATCACCCCTCCACTTT. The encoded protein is CASSQEWTGSESPLHF.

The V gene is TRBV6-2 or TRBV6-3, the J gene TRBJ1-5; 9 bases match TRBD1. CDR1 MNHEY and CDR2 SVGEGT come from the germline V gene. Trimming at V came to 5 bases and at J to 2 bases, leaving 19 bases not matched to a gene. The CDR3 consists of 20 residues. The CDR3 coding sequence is TGTGCCAGCAGTCCCAACTTTCTGAGACAGGGGGGTTGGGGCAATCAGCCCCAGCATTTT. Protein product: CASSPNFLRQGGWGNQPQHF.

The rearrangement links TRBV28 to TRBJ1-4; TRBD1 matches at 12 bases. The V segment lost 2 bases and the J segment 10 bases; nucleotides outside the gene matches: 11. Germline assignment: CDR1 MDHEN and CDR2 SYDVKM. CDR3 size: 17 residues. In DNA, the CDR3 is TGTGCCAGCAGTTTAGAATCCTCCGGGACAGGGGGCCGAAAACTGTTTTTT. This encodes CASSLESSGTGGRKLFF.